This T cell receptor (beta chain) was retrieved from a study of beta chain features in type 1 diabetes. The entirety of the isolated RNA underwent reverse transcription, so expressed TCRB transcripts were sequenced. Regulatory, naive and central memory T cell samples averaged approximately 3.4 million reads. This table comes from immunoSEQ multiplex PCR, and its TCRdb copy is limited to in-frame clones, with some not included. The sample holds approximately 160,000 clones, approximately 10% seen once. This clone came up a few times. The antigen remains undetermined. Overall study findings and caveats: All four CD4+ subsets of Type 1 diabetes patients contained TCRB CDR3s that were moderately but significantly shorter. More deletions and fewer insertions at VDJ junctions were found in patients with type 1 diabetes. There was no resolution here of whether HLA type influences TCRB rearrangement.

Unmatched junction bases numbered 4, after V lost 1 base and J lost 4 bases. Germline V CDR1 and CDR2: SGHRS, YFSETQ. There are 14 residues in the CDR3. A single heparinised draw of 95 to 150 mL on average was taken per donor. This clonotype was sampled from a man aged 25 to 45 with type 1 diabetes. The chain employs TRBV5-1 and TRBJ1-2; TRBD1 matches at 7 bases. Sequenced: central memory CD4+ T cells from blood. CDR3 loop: CASSLQQGIYGYTF. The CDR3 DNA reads TGCGCCAGCAGCTTGCAACAGGGGATCTATGGCTACACCTTC.